What follows are 2 T cell receptor beta chains derived from one specimen sequenced in a study of shared T cell receptors in the human thymus. The repertoire was sequenced with immunoSEQ multiplex PCR; TCRdb's copy has only in-frame clones and lacks some. This table has hundreds of thousands of clones, 95% appearing once. The specimen was thymocytes. The receptors come from a human donor.

The chain couples TRBV15 to TRBJ1-1; a possible D gene is TRBD1 (6 bases). Germline lookup yields CDR1 LNHNV and CDR2 YYDKDF (reference sequence). This CDR3 is 21 amino acids long. The V and J ends lost 0 bases and 3 bases respectively, with 29 bases between them. CDR3 region: CATSRDHRLRSRTDFYTEAFF. The DNA of the CDR3 is TGTGCCACCAGCAGAGATCATCGACTGAGGAGTAGGACAGATTTCTACACTGAAGCTTTCTTT.

V usage is TRBV28 and J usage is TRBJ1-1; 8 bases fit TRBD1. Trimming took 6 bases from V and 10 from J; bases not matched to a gene: 4. This CDR3 comprises 11 residues. Germline V gene lookup returns CDR1 MDHEN and CDR2 SYDVKM. CDR3 sequence: CASSSGQGAFF. CDR3 nucleotides: TGTGCCAGCAGCTCAGGACAGGGAGCTTTCTTT. Full variable domain (remainder filled in from reference TRBV28 and TRBJ1-1): DVKVTQSSRYLVKRTGEKVFLECVQDMDHENMFWYRQDPGLGLRLIYFSYDVKMKEKGDIPEGYSVSREKKERFSLILESASTNQTSMYLCASSSGQGAFFGQGTRLTVV.